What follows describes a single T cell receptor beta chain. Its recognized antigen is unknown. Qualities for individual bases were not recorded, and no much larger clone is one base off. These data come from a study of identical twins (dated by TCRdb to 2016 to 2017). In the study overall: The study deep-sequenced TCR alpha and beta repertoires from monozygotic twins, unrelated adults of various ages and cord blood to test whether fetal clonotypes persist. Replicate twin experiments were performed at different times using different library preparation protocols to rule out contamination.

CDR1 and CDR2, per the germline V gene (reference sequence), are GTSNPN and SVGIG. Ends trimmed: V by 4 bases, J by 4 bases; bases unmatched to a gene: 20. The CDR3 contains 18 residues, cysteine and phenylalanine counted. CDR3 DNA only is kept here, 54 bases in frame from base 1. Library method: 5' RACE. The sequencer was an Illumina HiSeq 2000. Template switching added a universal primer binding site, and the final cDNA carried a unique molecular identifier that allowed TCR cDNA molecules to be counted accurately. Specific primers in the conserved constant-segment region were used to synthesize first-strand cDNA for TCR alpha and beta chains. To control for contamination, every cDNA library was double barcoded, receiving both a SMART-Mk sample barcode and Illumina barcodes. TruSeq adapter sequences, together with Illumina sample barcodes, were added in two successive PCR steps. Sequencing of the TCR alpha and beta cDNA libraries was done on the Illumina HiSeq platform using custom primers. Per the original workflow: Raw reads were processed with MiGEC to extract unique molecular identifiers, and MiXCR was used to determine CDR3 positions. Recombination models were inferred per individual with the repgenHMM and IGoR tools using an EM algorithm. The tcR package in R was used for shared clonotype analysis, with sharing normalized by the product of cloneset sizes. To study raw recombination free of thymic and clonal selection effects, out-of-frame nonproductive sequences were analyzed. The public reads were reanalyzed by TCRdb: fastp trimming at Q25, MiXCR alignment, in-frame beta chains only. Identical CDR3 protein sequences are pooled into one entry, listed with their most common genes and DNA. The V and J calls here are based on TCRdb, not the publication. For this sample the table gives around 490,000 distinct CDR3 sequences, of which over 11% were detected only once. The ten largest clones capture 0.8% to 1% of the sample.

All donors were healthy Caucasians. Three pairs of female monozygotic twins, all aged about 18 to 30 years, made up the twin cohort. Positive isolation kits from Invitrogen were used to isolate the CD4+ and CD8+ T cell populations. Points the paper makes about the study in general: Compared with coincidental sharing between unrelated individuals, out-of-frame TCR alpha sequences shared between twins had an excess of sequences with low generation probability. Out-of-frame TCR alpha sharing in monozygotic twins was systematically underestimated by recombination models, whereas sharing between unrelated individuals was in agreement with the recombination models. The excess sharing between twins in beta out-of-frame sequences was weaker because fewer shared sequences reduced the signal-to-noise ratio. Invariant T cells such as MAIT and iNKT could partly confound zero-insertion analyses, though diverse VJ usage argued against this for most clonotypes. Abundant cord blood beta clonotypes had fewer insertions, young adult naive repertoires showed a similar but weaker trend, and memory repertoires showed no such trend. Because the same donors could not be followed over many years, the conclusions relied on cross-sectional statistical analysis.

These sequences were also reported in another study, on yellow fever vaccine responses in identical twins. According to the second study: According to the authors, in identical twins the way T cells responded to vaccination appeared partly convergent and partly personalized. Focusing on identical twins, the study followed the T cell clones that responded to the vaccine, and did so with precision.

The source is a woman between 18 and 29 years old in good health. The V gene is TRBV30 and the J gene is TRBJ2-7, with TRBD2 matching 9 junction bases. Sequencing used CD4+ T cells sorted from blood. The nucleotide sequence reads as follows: TGTGCCTGGACAAAACCCAATTCGGCTAGCGGGAAATTATACGAGCAGTACTTC. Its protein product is CAWTKPNSASGKLYEQYF. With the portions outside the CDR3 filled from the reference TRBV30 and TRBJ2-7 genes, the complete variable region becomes SQTIHQWPATLVQPVGSPLSLECTVEGTSNPNLYWYRQAAGRGLQLLFYSVGIGQISSEVPQNLSASRPQDRQFILSSKKLLLSDSGFYLCAWTKPNSASGKLYEQYFGPGTRLTVT.